The present TCR beta chain was sequenced within a study of molecular identifiers for immune sequencing clone quantification. Notes on the study in general: Spiked Jurkat TCR RNA equivalent to one cell reportedly surfaced among roughly 910,000 naive cells.

Trimming cost V 2 bases and J 4 bases, with 9 bases left between them. The CDR3 runs to 13 residues. Per germline, CDR1 SGHRS and CDR2 YFSETQ. TCRdb reanalysed the PCR reads using MiXCR and keeps one entry per CDR3 protein. The sample carries about 630,000 distinct CDR3 sequences, about 25% recorded once. On this clonotype: Its antigen is still unknown.

This TCR derives from a human donor in good health. Some libraries in this study had Jurkat cell RNA spiked in. Sequencing input: naive CD8+ T cells from blood, with Jurkat cell RNA spiked in. Documented subset: FACS-sorted CD8+CD4-CCR7+CD45RA+ naive T cells. The chain couples TRBV5-1 to TRBJ1-1, with D possibly TRBD1 on 6 matching bases. CDR3 nucleotides: TGCGCCAGCAGCTTAACAGGGATCACTGAAGCTTTCTTT. Protein product: CASSLTGITEAFF.